A selection of T cell receptor beta chains follows, all from one sample in a study of T cell responses to AZD1222 COVID-19 vaccine. Produced via immunoSEQ multiplex PCR; TCRdb's table is partial and in-frame only. The sample lists about 86,000 clones, approximately 89% seen once, with 2.2% in the top ten. The starting material was peripheral blood, obtained on day 0 of AZD1222 vaccination. The source of these receptors is an adult in good health. CDR3s include the opening cysteine and the closing phenylalanine or tryptophan. Fields, in order: clone size, V gene, J gene, D gene, CDR3 DNA, CDR3 protein. D genes are given only for firm matches. Clone sizes are given selectively: once, few, many, or a class where the clone is expanded.

clone size: NA; V gene: TRBV24-1; J gene: TRBJ2-1; D gene: NA; CDR3 DNA: TGTGCCACCAGTGATTCCAGCGAATATTACAATGAGCAGTTCTTC; CDR3 protein: CATSDSSEYYNEQFF
clone size: NA; V gene: TRBV12-3/TRBV12-4; J gene: TRBJ2-2; D gene: NA; CDR3 DNA: TGTGCCAGCAGACCTGGGTCCGGGGAGCTGTTTTTT; CDR3 protein: CASRPGSGELFF
clone size: once; V gene: TRBV5-1; J gene: TRBJ2-2; D gene: NA; CDR3 DNA: TGCGCCAGCAGCTCCTCGACTAGACGGGGCGCCGGGGAGCTGTTTTTT; CDR3 protein: CASSSSTRRGAGELFF
clone size: NA; V gene: TRBV11-2; J gene: TRBJ2-3; D gene: TRBD2; CDR3 DNA: TGTGCCAGCAGCTTAGTAGGGGCTAGCGGGGGGGCTGCAGATACGCAGTATTTT; CDR3 protein: CASSLVGASGGAADTQYF
clone size: NA; V gene: TRBV4-1; J gene: TRBJ1-5; D gene: TRBD1; CDR3 DNA: TGCGCCAGCAGCCTTGGACAGGGCGGCAATCAGCCCCAGCATTTT; CDR3 protein: CASSLGQGGNQPQHF
clone size: NA; V gene: TRBV7-9; J gene: TRBJ1-2; D gene: TRBD1; CDR3 DNA: TGTGCCAGCAGCCTCTCCTTTATCCAGACAGGGAACTATGGCTACACCTTC; CDR3 protein: CASSLSFIQTGNYGYTF
clone size: once; V gene: TRBV11-2; J gene: TRBJ1-2; D gene: NA; CDR3 DNA: TGTGCCAGCAGCCCCTTGGCCCCCTCGACAGTAGCTAACTATGGCTACACCTTC; CDR3 protein: CASSPLAPSTVANYGYTF
clone size: few; V gene: TRBV3-1/TRBV3-2; J gene: TRBJ2-7; D gene: NA; CDR3 DNA: TGTGCCAGCAGCCTATCACAGGGTAGATACGAGCAGTACTTC; CDR3 protein: CASSLSQGRYEQYF
clone size: NA; V gene: TRBV25-1; J gene: TRBJ2-6; D gene: NA; CDR3 DNA: TGTGCCAGCAGTGCTGGGGCCAACGTCCTGACTTTC; CDR3 protein: CASSAGANVLTF
clone size: NA; V gene: TRBV7-2; J gene: TRBJ2-2; D gene: NA; CDR3 DNA: TGTGCCAGCAGCTTAATTTTTACCGGGGAGCTGTTTTTT; CDR3 protein: CASSLIFTGELFF
clone size: NA; V gene: TRBV5-5; J gene: TRBJ1-5; D gene: NA; CDR3 DNA: TGTGCCAGCAGATTGTATGGCAGCAACAATCAGCCCCAGCATTTT; CDR3 protein: CASRLYGSNNQPQHF
clone size: NA; V gene: TRBV11-3; J gene: TRBJ1-1; D gene: NA; CDR3 DNA: TGTGCCAGCAGCTTTTCGGGGGCGAACACTGAAGCTTTCTTT; CDR3 protein: CASSFSGANTEAFF
clone size: NA; V gene: TRBV12-2; J gene: TRBJ2-7; D gene: NA; CDR3 DNA: TGTGCAAGTCGCCGACGTCCAGGGTATCAAGACGAGCAGTACTTC; CDR3 protein: CASRRRPGYQDEQYF
clone size: NA; V gene: TRBV7-9; J gene: TRBJ2-1; D gene: NA; CDR3 DNA: TGTGCCAGCAGCTTTCAGCTGAATGAGCAGTTCTTC; CDR3 protein: CASSFQLNEQFF
clone size: NA; V gene: TRBV11-2; J gene: TRBJ2-4; D gene: NA; CDR3 DNA: TGTGCCAGCAGCCCCACCCGGCAGTTAGCCAAAAACATTCAGTACTTC; CDR3 protein: CASSPTRQLAKNIQYF
clone size: NA; V gene: TRBV6-6; J gene: TRBJ1-5; D gene: TRBD1; CDR3 DNA: TGTGCCAGCAGCCAGGGGGCTAATCAGCCCCAGCATTTT; CDR3 protein: CASSQGANQPQHF